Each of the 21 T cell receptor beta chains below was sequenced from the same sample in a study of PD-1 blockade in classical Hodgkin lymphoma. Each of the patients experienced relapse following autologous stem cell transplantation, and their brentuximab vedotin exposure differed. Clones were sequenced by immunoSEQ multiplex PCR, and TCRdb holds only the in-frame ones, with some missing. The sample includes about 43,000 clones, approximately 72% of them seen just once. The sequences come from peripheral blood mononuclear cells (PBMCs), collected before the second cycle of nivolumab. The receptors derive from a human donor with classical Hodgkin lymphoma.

This CDR3 reads CASSLVFSGSYEQYF. CDR3 DNA sequence: TGTGCCAGCAGCTTAGTATTCAGCGGGAGTTACGAGCAGTACTTC. This chain links TRBV7-2 with TRBJ2-7; TRBD2 matches at 8 bases. CDR1 and CDR2 (germline): SGHTA, FQGNSA. Unmatched junction bases numbered 6, after V lost 1 base and J lost 4 bases. The CDR3 is 15 amino acids.

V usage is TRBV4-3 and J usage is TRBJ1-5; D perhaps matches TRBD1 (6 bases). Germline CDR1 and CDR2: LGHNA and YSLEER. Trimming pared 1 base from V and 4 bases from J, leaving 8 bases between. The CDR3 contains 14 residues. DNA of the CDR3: TGCGCCAGCAGCCAAGGGACAGCTAATCAGCCCCAGCATTTT. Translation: CASSQGTANQPQHF.

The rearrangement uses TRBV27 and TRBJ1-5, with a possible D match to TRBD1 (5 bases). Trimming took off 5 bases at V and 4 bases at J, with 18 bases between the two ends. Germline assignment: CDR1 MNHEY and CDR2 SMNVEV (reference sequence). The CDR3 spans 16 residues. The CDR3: CASSLQGGTSNQPQHF. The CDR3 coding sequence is TGTGCCAGCAGTCTCCAGGGAGGTACTAGTAATCAGCCCCAGCATTTT.

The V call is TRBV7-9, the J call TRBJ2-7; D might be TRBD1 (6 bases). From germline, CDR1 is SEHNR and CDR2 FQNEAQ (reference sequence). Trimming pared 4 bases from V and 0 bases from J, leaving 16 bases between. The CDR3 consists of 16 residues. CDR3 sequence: CASSSTDRPRSYEQYF. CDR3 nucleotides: TGTGCCAGCAGCTCGACAGACAGGCCGCGCTCCTACGAGCAGTACTTC.

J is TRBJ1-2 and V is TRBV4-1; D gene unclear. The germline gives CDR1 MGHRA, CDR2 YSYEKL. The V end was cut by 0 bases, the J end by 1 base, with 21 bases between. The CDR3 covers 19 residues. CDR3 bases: TGCGCCAGCAGCCAAGATAGATTCGGCGCCCAATATTTTAACTATGGCTACACCTTC. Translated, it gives CASSQDRFGAQYFNYGYTF.

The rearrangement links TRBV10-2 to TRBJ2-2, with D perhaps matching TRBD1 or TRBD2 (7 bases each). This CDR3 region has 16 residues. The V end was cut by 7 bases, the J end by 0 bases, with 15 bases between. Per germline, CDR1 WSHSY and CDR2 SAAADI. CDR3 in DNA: TGCGCCAGCATCCCAGGGGGGGACGCGAACACCGGGGAGCTGTTTTTT. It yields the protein CASIPGGDANTGELFF.

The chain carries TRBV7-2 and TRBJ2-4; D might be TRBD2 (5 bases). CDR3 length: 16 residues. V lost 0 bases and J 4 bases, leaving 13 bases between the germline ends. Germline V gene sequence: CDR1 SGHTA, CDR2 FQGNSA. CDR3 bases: TGTGCCAGCAGCTTAGCCCCTAGACGGGGAAAAAACATTCAGTACTTC. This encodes CASSLAPRRGKNIQYF.

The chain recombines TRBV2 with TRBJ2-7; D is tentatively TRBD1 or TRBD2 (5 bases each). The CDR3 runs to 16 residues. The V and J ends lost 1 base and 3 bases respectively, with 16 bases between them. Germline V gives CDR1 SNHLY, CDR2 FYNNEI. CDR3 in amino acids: CASSEEGAGMGYEQYF. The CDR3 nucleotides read TGTGCCAGCAGTGAAGAGGGAGCAGGGATGGGCTACGAGCAGTACTTC.

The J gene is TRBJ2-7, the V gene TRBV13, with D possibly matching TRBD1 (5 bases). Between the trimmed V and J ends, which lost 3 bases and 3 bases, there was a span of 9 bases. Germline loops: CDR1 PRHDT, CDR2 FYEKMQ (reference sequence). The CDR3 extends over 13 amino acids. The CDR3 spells CASSFREDYEQYF. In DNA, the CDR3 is TGTGCCAGCAGCTTCAGGGAAGACTACGAGCAGTACTTC.

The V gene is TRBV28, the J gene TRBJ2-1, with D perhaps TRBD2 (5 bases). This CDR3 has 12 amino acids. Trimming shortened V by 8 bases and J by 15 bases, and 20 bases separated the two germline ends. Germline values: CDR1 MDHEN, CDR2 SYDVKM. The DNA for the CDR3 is TGTGCCAGCGGACTTCTGAAAGGTATTTCGTTCTTC. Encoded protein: CASGLLKGISFF.

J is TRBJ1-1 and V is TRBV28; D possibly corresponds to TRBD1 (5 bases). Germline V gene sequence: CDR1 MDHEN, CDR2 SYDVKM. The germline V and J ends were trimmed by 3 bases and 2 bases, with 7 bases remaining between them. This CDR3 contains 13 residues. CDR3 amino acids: CASSFRVNTEAFF. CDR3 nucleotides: TGTGCCAGCAGTTTCAGGGTAAACACTGAAGCTTTCTTT.

The CDR3 nucleotides read TGTGCCAGCCTCCCAGGGTCCACAATGAATTCACCCCTCCACTTT. Protein sequence: CASLPGSTMNSPLHF. The chain couples TRBV6-1 to TRBJ1-6, with a weak D call TRBD1 (5 bases). CDR1 is MNHNS, CDR2 SASEGT, per germline. V gave up 8 bases and J gave up 7 bases, with 18 bases separating them. There are 15 residues in the CDR3.

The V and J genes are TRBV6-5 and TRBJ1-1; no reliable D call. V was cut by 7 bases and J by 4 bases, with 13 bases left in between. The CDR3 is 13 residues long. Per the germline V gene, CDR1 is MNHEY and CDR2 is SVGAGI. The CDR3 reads CASTLGLSTEAFF. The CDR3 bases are TGTGCCAGCACTTTGGGGTTGAGCACTGAAGCTTTCTTT.

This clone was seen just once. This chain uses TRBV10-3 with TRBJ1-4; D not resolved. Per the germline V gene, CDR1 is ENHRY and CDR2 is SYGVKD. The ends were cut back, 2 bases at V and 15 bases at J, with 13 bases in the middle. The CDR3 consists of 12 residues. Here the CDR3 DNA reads TGTGCCATCAGTGAGCCCGGGCGATTGGTGTTTTTT. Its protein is CAISEPGRLVFF.

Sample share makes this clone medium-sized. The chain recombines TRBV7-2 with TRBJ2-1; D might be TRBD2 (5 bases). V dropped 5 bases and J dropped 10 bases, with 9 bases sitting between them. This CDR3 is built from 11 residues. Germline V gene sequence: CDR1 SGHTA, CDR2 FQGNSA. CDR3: CASSPQREQFF. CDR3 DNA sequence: TGTGCCAGCAGCCCACAGCGGGAGCAGTTCTTC.

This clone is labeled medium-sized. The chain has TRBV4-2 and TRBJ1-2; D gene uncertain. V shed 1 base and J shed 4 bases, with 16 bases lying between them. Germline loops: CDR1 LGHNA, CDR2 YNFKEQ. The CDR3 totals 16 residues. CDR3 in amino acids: CASSQVGLIPVYGYTF. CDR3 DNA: TGTGCCAGCAGCCAAGTGGGTCTCATTCCCGTCTATGGCTACACCTTC.

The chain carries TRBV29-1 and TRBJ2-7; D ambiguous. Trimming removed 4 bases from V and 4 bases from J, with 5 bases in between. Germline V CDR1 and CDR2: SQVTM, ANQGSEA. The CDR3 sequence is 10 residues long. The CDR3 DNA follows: TGCAGCGTTGTAAATTACGAGCAGTACTTC. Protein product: CSVVNYEQYF.

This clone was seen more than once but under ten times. This chain's CDR3 is CASSLIAGSYEQYF. The CDR3 coding sequence is TGTGCCAGCAGTTTAATCGCGGGAAGCTACGAGCAGTACTTC. The chain recombines TRBV27 with TRBJ2-7, with D possibly matching TRBD2 (6 bases). Germline V gene lookup returns CDR1 MNHEY and CDR2 SMNVEV (reference sequence). V lost 2 bases to trimming and J lost 3 bases, with 11 bases between them. The length of the CDR3 is 14 residues.

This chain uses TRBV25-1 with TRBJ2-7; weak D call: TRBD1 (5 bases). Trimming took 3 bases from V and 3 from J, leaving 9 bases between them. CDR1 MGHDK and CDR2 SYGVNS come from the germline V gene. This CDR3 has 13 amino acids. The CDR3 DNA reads TGTGCCAGCAGTGACAGGGAAATCTACGAGCAGTACTTC. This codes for CASSDREIYEQYF.

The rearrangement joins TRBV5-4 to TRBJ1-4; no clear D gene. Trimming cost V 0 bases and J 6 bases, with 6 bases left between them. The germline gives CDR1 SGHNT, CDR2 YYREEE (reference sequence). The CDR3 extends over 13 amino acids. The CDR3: CASSLEGYEKLFF. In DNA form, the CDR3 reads TGTGCCAGCAGCTTGGAAGGGTATGAAAAACTGTTTTTT.

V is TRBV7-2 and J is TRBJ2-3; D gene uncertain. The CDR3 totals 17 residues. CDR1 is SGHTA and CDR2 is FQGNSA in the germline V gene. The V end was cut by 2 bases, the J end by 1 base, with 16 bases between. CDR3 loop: CASSLPSSLRGTDTQYF. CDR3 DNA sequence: TGTGCCAGCAGCTTACCGTCAAGCCTACGGGGCACAGATACGCAGTATTTT.